These T cell receptor beta chains were read from a single sample in a study of Ad26.COV2.S vaccination and SARS-CoV-2 variants. Measured with immunoSEQ multiplex PCR; TCRdb has only the in-frame clones, and not every one. This sample has approximately 450,000 clones, with around 90% found just once. The sequenced sample was peripheral blood, obtained in a trial of Ad26.COV2.S vaccine versus placebo. The source of these receptors is a person between 18 and 59 years old who received the Ad26.COV2.S COVID-19 vaccine or a placebo. Each CDR3 is given with its conserved first and last residue. The D gene is left open where the match is weak. A row's size may be missing; if present it is once, few, many or a size class.

v_gene: TRBV5-1; abundance: -; j_gene: TRBJ2-1; d_gene: TRBD2; CDR3nt: TGCGCCAGCAGCTTGGGGACTAGCGGAAACAATGAGCAGTTCTTC; CDR3aa: CASSLGTSGNNEQFF
v_gene: TRBV5-6; abundance: -; j_gene: TRBJ2-7; d_gene: TRBD2; CDR3nt: TGTGCCAGCAGCTTGGCCCCGGGACTAGCGGGATACGAGCAGTACTTC; CDR3aa: CASSLAPGLAGYEQYF
v_gene: TRBV15; abundance: -; j_gene: TRBJ1-6; d_gene: TRBD1; CDR3nt: TGTGCCACCAGCAGAGAAACCACAGGGGGCGCGAATTCACCCCTCCACTTT; CDR3aa: CATSRETTGGANSPLHF
v_gene: TRBV11-2; abundance: -; j_gene: TRBJ1-1; d_gene: -; CDR3nt: TGTGCCAGCAGCTTAGAGACAGTGAACACTGAAGCTTTCTTT; CDR3aa: CASSLETVNTEAFF
v_gene: TRBV18; abundance: few; j_gene: TRBJ2-1; d_gene: TRBD2; CDR3nt: TGTGCCAGCTCACCGGGACTAGCGGGAGGCAATGAGCAGTTCTTC; CDR3aa: CASSPGLAGGNEQFF
v_gene: TRBV30; abundance: -; j_gene: TRBJ2-7; d_gene: -; CDR3nt: TGTGCCTGGAGTGGCGCCTACGAGCAGTACTTC; CDR3aa: CAWSGAYEQYF
v_gene: TRBV19; abundance: -; j_gene: TRBJ1-5; d_gene: -; CDR3nt: TGTGCCAGTAGTATAGGGGGCCAGCCCCAGCATTTT; CDR3aa: CASSIGGQPQHF
v_gene: TRBV11-3; abundance: once; j_gene: TRBJ2-7; d_gene: TRBD2; CDR3nt: TGTGCCAGCAGATTTAGACGGCGGGAGCCCTACGAGCAGTACTTC; CDR3aa: CASRFRRREPYEQYF
v_gene: TRBV7-2; abundance: -; j_gene: TRBJ1-5; d_gene: -; CDR3nt: TGTGCCAGCAGCCCGAGACAGCCTCTTCAGCCCCAGCATTTT; CDR3aa: CASSPRQPLQPQHF
v_gene: TRBV25-1; abundance: -; j_gene: TRBJ1-1; d_gene: -; CDR3nt: TGTGCCAGCAGTGACAGACTGAACACTGAAGCTTTCTTT; CDR3aa: CASSDRLNTEAFF
v_gene: TRBV4-1; abundance: -; j_gene: TRBJ2-7; d_gene: -; CDR3nt: TGCGCCAGCAGCCAAGGGATGGGCGGAAGCTACGAGCAGTACTTC; CDR3aa: CASSQGMGGSYEQYF
v_gene: TRBV28; abundance: once; j_gene: TRBJ1-2; d_gene: -; CDR3nt: TGTGCCAGCAGTCGACGGACAGTCTATGGCTACACCTTC; CDR3aa: CASSRRTVYGYTF
v_gene: TRBV28; abundance: -; j_gene: TRBJ2-5; d_gene: -; CDR3nt: TGTGCCAGCAGTTTTCCCACCCTAAAGGAGAGTGAAGAGACCCAGTACTTC; CDR3aa: CASSFPTLKESEETQYF
v_gene: TRBV11-2; abundance: -; j_gene: TRBJ2-4; d_gene: TRBD2; CDR3nt: TGTGCCAGCAGCTTAGTGGGACTAGCGGGAGAGATAGCCAAAAACATTCAGTACTTC; CDR3aa: CASSLVGLAGEIAKNIQYF
v_gene: TRBV7-9; abundance: -; j_gene: TRBJ2-7; d_gene: TRBD1; CDR3nt: TGTGCCAGCAGAGTAGGGACAGGGGGCAACTACGAGCAGTACTTC; CDR3aa: CASRVGTGGNYEQYF
v_gene: TRBV27; abundance: -; j_gene: TRBJ2-7; d_gene: TRBD1; CDR3nt: TGTGCCAGCAGGATAATGGGACAGGGATTTTACGAGCAGTACTTC; CDR3aa: CASRIMGQGFYEQYF
v_gene: TRBV7-9; abundance: once; j_gene: TRBJ2-7; d_gene: -; CDR3nt: TGTGCCAGCAGCTTAGTTGGCAGGGGAAGCGAGCAGTACTTC; CDR3aa: CASSLVGRGSEQYF
v_gene: TRBV25-1; abundance: -; j_gene: TRBJ2-7; d_gene: -; CDR3nt: TGTGCCAGCAGTGACCCGCGGAGGTTACCCTACGAGCAGTACTTC; CDR3aa: CASSDPRRLPYEQYF
v_gene: TRBV29-1; abundance: -; j_gene: TRBJ2-1; d_gene: TRBD1; CDR3nt: TGCAGCGTCCGGGACAGGGTAATGGCTGAGCAGTTCTTC; CDR3aa: CSVRDRVMAEQFF
v_gene: TRBV6-1; abundance: -; j_gene: TRBJ2-5; d_gene: TRBD2; CDR3nt: TGTGCCAGCAGTGATAGCGGGACTCGAGAGACCCAGTACTTC; CDR3aa: CASSDSGTRETQYF
v_gene: TRBV11-3; abundance: -; j_gene: TRBJ2-1; d_gene: -; CDR3nt: TGTGCCAGCAGCTTAGTGGTGGGAGCAACTCCCAATGAGCAGTTCTTC; CDR3aa: CASSLVVGATPNEQFF
v_gene: TRBV27; abundance: -; j_gene: TRBJ2-5; d_gene: -; CDR3nt: TGTGCCAGCAGTTTATCGGGGGAGACCCAGTACTTC; CDR3aa: CASSLSGETQYF